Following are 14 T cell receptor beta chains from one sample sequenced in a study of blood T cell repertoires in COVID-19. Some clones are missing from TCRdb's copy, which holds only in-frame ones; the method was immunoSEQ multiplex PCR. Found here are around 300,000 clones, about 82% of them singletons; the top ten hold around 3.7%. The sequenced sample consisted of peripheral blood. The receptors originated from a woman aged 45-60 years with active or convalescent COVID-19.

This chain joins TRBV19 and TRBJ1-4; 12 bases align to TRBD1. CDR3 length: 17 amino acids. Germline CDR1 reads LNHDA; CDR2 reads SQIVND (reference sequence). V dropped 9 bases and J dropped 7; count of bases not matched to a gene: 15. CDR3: CARNPGQGAERGEKLFF. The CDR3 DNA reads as TGTGCCAGGAACCCGGGACAGGGGGCGGAAAGGGGTGAAAAACTGTTTTTT.

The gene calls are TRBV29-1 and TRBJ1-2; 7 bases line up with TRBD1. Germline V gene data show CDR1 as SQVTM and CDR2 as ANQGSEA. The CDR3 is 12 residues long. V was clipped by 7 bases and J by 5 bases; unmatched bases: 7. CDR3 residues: CSARDSSYGYTF. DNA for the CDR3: TGCAGCGCCCGGGACAGTTCTTATGGCTACACCTTC.

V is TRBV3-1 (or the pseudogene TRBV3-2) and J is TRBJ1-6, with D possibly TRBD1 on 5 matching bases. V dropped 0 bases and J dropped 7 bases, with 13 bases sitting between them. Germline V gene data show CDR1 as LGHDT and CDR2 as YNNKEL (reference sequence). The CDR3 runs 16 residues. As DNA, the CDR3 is TGTGCCAGCAGCCAAGATATAGGGGAGGTAAATTCACCCCTCCACTTT. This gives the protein CASSQDIGEVNSPLHF.

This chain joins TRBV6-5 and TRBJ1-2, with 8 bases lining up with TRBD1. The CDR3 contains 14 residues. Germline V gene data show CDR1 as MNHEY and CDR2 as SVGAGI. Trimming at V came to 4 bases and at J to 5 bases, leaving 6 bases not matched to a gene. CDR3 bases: TGTGCCAGCAGTTCCCTGGACAGGGTATATGGCTACACCTTC. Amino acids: CASSSLDRVYGYTF.

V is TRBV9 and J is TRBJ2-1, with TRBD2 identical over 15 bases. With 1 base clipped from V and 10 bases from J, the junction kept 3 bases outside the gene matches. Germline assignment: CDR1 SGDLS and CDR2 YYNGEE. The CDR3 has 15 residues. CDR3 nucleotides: TGTGCCAGCAGCGTATCTGGGACTAGCGGGAGGGAGCAGTTCTTC. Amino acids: CASSVSGTSGREQFF.

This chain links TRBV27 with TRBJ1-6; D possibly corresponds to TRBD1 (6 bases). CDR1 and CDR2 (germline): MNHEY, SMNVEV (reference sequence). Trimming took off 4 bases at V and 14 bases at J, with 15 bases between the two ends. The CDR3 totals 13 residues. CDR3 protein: CASSSHFRGTLHF. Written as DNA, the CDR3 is TGTGCCAGCAGTTCCCACTTTAGGGGGACCCTCCACTTT.

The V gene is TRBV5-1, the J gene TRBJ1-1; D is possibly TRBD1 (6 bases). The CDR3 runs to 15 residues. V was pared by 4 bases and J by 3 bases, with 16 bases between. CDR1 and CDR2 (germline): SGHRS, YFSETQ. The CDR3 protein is CASSPNPGQHTEAFF. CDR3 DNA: TGCGCCAGCAGCCCCAATCCCGGACAGCACACTGAAGCTTTCTTT.

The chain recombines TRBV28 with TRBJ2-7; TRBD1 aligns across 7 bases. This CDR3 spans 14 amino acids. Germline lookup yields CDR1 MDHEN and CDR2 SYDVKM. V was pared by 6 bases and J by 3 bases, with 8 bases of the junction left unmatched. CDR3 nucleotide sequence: TGTGCCAGCAGCCCCGAGGACAGGAACTACGAGCAGTACTTC. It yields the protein CASSPEDRNYEQYF.

The CDR3, as DNA: TGCGCCAGCAGTGAGCGAAGGGGGGGTCCCTACGAGCAGTACTTC. Translating it yields CASSERRGGPYEQYF. This sequence joins TRBV10-1 and TRBJ2-7; tentatively, D is TRBD2 (7 bases). The CDR3 is 15 amino acids. Trimming took 2 bases from V and 2 from J, leaving 13 bases between them. Germline V lookup: CDR1 WNHNN, CDR2 SYGVQD (reference sequence).

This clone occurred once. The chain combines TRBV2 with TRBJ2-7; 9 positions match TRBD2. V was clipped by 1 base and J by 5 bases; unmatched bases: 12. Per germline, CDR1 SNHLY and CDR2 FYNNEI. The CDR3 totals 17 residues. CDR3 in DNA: TGTGCCAGCAGTGAAGATGGTAGCGGGAGATCGTACGACGAGCAGTACTTC. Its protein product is CASSEDGSGRSYDEQYF. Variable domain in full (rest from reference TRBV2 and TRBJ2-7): EPEVTQTPSHQVTQMGQEVILRCVPISNHLYFYWYRQILGQKVEFLVSFYNNEISEKSEIFDDQFSVERPDGSNFTLKIRSTKLEDSAMYFCASSEDGSGRSYDEQYFGPGTRLTVT.

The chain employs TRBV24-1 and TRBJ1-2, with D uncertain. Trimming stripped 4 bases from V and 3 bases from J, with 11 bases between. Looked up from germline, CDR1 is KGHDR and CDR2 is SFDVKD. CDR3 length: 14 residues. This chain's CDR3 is CATSDTRRDYGYTF. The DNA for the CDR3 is TGTGCCACCAGTGACACCCGGAGGGACTATGGCTACACCTTC.

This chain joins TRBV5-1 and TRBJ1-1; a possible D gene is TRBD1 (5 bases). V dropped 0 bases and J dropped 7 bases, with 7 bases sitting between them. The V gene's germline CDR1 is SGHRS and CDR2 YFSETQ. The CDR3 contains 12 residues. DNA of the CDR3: TGCGCCAGCAGCTTGGGACAGAATGAAGCTTTCTTT. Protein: CASSLGQNEAFF.

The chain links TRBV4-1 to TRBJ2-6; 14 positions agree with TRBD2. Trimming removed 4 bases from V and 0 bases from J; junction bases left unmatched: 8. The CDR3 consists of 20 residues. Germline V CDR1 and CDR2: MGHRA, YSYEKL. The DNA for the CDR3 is TGCGCCAGCAGCCGCACCCGACTAGCGGGAGGGAGCTCTGGGGCCAACGTCCTGACTTTC. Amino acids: CASSRTRLAGGSSGANVLTF.

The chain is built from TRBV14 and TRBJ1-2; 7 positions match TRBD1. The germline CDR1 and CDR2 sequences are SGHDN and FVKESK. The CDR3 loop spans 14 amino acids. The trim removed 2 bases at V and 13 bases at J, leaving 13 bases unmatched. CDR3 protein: CASSQRTGDLERTF. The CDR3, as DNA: TGTGCCAGCAGCCAAAGGACAGGCGATCTTGAACGCACCTTC. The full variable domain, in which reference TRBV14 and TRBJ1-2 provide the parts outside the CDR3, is EAGVTQFPSHSVIEKGQTVTLRCDPISGHDNLYWYRRVMGKEIKFLLHFVKESKQDESGMPNNRFLAERTGGTYSTLKVQPAELEDSGVYFCASSQRTGDLERTFGSGTRLTVV.